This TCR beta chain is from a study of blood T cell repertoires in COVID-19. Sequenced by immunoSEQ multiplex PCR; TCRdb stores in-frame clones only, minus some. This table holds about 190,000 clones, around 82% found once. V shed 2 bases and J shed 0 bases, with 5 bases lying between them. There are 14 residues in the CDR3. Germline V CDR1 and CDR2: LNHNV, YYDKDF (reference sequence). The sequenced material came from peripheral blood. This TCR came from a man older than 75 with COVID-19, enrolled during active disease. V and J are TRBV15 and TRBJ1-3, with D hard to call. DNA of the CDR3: TGTGCCACCAGCAGACAGTTCTCTGGAAACACCATATATTTT. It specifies CATSRQFSGNTIYF.